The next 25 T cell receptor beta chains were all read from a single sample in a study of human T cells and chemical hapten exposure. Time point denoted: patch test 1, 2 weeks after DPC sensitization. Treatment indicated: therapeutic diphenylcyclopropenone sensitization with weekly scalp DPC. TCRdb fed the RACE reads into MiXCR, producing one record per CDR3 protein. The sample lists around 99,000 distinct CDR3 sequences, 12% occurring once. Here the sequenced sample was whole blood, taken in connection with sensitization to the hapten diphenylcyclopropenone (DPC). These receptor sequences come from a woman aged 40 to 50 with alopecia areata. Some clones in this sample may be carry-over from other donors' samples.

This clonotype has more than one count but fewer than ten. The chain's CDR3 is CASEGESVSYNEQFF. The CDR3 DNA reads as TGTGCCAGCGAAGGGGAGAGTGTTTCCTACAATGAGCAGTTCTTC. The J gene is TRBJ2-1, the V gene TRBV28; D is possibly TRBD1 or TRBD2 (5 bases each). Germline V gives CDR1 MDHEN, CDR2 SYDVKM. This CDR3 is 15 amino acids long. V was shortened by 8 bases and J by 1 base, with 15 bases between the two germline ends.

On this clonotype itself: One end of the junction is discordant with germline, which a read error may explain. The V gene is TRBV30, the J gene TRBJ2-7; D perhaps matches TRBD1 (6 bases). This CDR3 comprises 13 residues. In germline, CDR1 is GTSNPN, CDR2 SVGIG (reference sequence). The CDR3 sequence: CVWSPGTSYEQYF. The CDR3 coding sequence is TGTGTCTGGAGCCCCGGGACATCTTACGAGCAGTACTTC.

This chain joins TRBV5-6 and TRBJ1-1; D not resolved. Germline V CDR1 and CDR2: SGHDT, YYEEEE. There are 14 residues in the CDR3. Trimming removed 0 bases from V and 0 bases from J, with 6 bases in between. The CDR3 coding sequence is TGTGCCAGCAGCTTGGCAGATTTGAACACTGAAGCTTTCTTT. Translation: CASSLADLNTEAFF.

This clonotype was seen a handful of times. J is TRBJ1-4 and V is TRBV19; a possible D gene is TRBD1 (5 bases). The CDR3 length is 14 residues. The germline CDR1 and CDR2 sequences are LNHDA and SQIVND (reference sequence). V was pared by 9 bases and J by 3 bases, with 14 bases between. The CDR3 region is CASATGTSNEKLFF. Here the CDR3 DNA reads TGTGCCAGCGCTACCGGGACGTCTAATGAAAAACTGTTTTTT.

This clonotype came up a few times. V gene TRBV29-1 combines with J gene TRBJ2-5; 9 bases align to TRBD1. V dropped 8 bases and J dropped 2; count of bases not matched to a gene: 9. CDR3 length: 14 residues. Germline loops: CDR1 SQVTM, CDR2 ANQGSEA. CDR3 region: CSHLQGAGQETQYF. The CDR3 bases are TGCAGCCACCTACAGGGGGCAGGACAAGAGACCCAGTACTTC.

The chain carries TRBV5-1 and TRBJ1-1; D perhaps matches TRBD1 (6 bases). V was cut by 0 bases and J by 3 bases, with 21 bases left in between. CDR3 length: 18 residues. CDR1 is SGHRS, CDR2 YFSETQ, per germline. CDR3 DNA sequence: TGCGCCAGCAGCTTGGATCGGTCCGGGGGCAGGTTGGACACTGAAGCTTTCTTT. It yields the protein CASSLDRSGGRLDTEAFF.

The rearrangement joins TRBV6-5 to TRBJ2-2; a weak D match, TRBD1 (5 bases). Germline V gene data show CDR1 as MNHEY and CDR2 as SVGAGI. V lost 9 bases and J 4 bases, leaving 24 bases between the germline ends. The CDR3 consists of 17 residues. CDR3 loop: CASYPSTRVGVTGELFF. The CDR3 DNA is TGTGCCAGTTACCCCAGTACAAGGGTAGGGGTCACCGGGGAGCTGTTTTTT.

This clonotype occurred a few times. The CDR3 sequence: CASSLGDRNTGELFF. CDR3 coding DNA: TGTGCCAGCAGTTTAGGGGATAGAAACACCGGGGAGCTGTTTTTT. The chain couples TRBV12-3 or TRBV12-4 to TRBJ2-2; D not resolved. This CDR3 spans 15 amino acids. V lost 1 base and J 2 bases, leaving 8 bases between the germline ends.

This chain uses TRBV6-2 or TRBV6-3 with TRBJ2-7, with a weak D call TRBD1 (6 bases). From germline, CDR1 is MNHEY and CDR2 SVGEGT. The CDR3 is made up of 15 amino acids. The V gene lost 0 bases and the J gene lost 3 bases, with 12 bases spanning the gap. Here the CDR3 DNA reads TGTGCCAGCAGTTACTCGCAGGGGAGAAGCTACGAGCAGTACTTC. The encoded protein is CASSYSQGRSYEQYF.

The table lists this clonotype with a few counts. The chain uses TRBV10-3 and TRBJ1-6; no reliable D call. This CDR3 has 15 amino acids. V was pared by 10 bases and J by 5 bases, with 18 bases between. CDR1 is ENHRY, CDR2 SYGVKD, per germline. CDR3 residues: CATSVIGRDNSPLHF. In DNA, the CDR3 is TGTGCCACCTCGGTGATCGGGCGTGATAATTCACCCCTCCACTTT.

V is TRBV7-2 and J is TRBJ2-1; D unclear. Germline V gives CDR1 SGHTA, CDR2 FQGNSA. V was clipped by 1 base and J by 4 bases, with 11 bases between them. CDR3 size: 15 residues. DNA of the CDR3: TGTGCCAGCAGCTTAGTCGATACTGCTTACAATGAGCAGTTCTTC. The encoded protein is CASSLVDTAYNEQFF.

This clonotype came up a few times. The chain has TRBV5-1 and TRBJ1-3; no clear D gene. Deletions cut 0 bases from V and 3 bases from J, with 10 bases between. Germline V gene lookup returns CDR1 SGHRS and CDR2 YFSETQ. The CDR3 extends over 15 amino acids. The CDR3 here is CASSLADTDGNTIYF. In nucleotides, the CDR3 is TGCGCCAGCAGCTTGGCCGACACGGATGGAAACACCATATATTTT.

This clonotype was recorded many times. The CDR3: CASSPLGQGYEQYF. CDR3 nucleotides: TGTGCCAGCTCACCCCTAGGACAGGGGTACGAGCAGTACTTC. The rearrangement uses TRBV18 and TRBJ2-7; 9 nucleotides align to TRBD1. The CDR3 covers 14 residues. The V gene's germline CDR1 is KGHSH and CDR2 LQKENI. V trimming: 3 bases; J trimming: 4 bases; junction bases outside the gene matches: 4.

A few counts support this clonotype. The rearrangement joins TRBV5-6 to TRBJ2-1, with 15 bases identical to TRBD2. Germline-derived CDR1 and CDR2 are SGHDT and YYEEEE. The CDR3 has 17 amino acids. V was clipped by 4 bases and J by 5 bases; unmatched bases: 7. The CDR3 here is CASSKGLAGGTHNEQFF. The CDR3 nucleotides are TGTGCCAGCAGCAAGGGACTAGCGGGAGGAACCCACAATGAGCAGTTCTTC.

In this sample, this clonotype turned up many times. DNA of the CDR3: TGTGCCAGCTCACCCCAGGGGCTCGAGCAGTACTTC. Protein sequence: CASSPQGLEQYF. This chain uses TRBV18 with TRBJ2-7; the D gene is possibly TRBD1 (6 bases). V was clipped by 3 bases and J by 6 bases, with 9 bases between them. Germline V gives CDR1 KGHSH, CDR2 LQKENI. This CDR3 has 12 residues.

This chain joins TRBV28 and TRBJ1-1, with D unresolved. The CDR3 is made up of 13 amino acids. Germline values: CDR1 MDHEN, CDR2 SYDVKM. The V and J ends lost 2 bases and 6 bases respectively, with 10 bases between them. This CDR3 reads CASSLIVPAEAFF. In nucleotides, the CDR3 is TGTGCCAGCAGTTTAATCGTCCCAGCTGAAGCTTTCTTT. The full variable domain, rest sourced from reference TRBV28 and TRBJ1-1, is DVKVTQSSRYLVKRTGEKVFLECVQDMDHENMFWYRQDPGLGLRLIYFSYDVKMKEKGDIPEGYSVSREKKERFSLILESASTNQTSMYLCASSLIVPAEAFFGQGTRLTVV.

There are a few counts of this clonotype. CDR3 DNA sequence: TGTGCCAGCAGCTTACGGGGGCGAGAAGAGACCCAGTACTTC. It encodes CASSLRGREETQYF. This chain links TRBV7-2 with TRBJ2-5; D might be TRBD1 or TRBD2, each matching 6 bases. Germline V gene lookup returns CDR1 SGHTA and CDR2 FQGNSA. CDR3 length: 14 amino acids. V lost 2 bases and J 3 bases, leaving 10 bases between the germline ends.

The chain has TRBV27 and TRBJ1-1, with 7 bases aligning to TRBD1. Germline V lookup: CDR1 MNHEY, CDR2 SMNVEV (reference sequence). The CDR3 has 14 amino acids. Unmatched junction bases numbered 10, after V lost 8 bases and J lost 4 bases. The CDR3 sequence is CASGSRQGGTEAFF. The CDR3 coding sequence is TGTGCCAGCGGATCTCGACAGGGAGGCACTGAAGCTTTCTTT.

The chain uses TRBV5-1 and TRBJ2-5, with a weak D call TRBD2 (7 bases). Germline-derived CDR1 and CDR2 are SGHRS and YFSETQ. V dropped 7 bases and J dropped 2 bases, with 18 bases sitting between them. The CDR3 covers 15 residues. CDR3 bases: TGCGCCAGCCGTCCCGGCGGGGGCACACAAGAGACCCAGTACTTC. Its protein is CASRPGGGTQETQYF.

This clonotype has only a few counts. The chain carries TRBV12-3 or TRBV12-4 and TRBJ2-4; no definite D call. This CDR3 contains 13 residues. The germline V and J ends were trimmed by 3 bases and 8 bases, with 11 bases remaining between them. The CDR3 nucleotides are TGTGCCAGCAGTTTGTCGGGCGGCGACATTCAGTACTTC. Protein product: CASSLSGGDIQYF.

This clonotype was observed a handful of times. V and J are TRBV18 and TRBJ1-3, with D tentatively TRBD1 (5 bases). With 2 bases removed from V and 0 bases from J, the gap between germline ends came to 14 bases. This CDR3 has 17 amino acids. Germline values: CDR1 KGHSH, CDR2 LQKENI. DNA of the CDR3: TGTGCCAGCTCACCAACCCTGCAGGGCCTCTCTGGAAACACCATATATTTT. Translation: CASSPTLQGLSGNTIYF.

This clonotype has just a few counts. CDR3 residues: CASSPGTLPTKQYF. CDR3 DNA sequence: TGTGCCAGCAGCCCGGGGACGCTCCCTACGAAGCAGTACTTC. The rearrangement joins TRBV5-5 to TRBJ2-7; D assignment may be TRBD1 or TRBD2 (5 bases each). Trimming took off 4 bases at V and 8 bases at J, with 19 bases between the two ends. The CDR3 is made up of 14 amino acids. Germline V gives CDR1 SGHKS, CDR2 YYEKEE (reference sequence).

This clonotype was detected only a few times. CDR3 residues: CASSSRGTSGRMGQYF. The CDR3 nucleotides read TGTGCCAGCAGCTCCCGGGGGACTAGCGGGAGAATGGGGCAGTACTTC. The V gene is TRBV7-2, the J gene TRBJ2-7; 14 bases match TRBD2. This CDR3 spans 16 amino acids. The V segment lost 4 bases and the J segment 9 bases; nucleotides outside the gene matches: 11. Germline CDR1 SGHTA, CDR2 FQGNSA.

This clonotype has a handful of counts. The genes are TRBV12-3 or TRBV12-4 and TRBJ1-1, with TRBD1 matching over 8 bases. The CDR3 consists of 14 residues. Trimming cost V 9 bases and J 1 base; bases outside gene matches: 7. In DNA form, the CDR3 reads TGTGCCAGTCGACAGGGGAATGAGAACACTGAAGCTTTCTTT. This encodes CASRQGNENTEAFF.

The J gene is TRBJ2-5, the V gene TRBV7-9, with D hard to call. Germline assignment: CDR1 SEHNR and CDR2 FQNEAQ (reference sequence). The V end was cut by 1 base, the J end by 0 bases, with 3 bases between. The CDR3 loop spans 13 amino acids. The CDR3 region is CASSLGDQETQYF. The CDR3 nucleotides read TGTGCCAGCAGCTTAGGTGACCAAGAGACCCAGTACTTC.